These T cell receptor beta chains were read from a single sample in a study of human T cells and chemical hapten exposure. Via MiXCR, TCRdb re-called the RACE reads, giving one row per CDR3 protein. The data hold about 160,000 distinct CDR3 sequences, with 28% observed a single time. The material was whole blood, obtained in connection with sensitization to the hapten diphenylcyclopropenone (DPC). The receptor set was obtained from a woman aged 18 to 35 with alopecia areata. Some clones in this sample may be carry-over from other donors' samples. The CDR3 runs from the conserved cysteine through the conserved F or W. A D gene is named only where the DNA matches it firmly. The size field is filled for only some rows; it gives once, few, many or a size class.

size: few
J: TRBJ2-1
D: .
V: TRBV5-1
CDR3: CASSHYNEQFF
DNA: TGCGCCAGCAGCCACTACAATGAGCAGTTCTTC

size: .
J: TRBJ2-1
D: TRBD2
V: TRBV10-3
CDR3: CARWGLAWEYNEQFF
DNA: TGTGCCCGGTGGGGACTAGCTTGGGAATACAATGAGCAGTTCTTC

size: .
J: TRBJ1-2
D: .
V: TRBV2
CDR3: CASSGNLGYTF
DNA: TGTGCCAGCAGTGGGAACCTTGGCTACACCTTC

size: .
J: TRBJ2-7
D: TRBD2
V: TRBV5-8
CDR3: CASSIRPSGTYEQYF
DNA: TGTGCCAGCAGCATTCGGCCCAGCGGGACCTACGAGCAGTACTTC

size: .
J: TRBJ2-5
D: .
V: TRBV29-1
CDR3: CSVETLSQETQYF
DNA: TGCAGCGTTGAGACGCTATCCCAAGAGACCCAGTACTTC

size: few
J: TRBJ1-1
D: .
V: TRBV11-2
CDR3: CASSYTGSQTGAFF
DNA: TGTGCCAGCAGCTATACAGGGTCCCAAACAGGCGCTTTCTTT

size: .
J: TRBJ1-6
D: .
V: TRBV4-1
CDR3: CASSQDEAITRFNSPLHF
DNA: TGCGCCAGCAGCCAAGATGAAGCTATCACTCGCTTCAATTCACCCCTCCACTTT

size: .
J: TRBJ1-2
D: TRBD1
V: TRBV12-3/TRBV12-4
CDR3: CASSEDRRYGYTF
DNA: TGTGCCAGCAGTGAGGACAGGAGGTATGGCTACACCTTC

size: .
J: TRBJ2-5
D: .
V: TRBV4-1
CDR3: CASSQDPRETQYF
DNA: TGCGCCAGCAGCCAAGATCCCCGAGAGACCCAGTACTTC

size: few
J: TRBJ2-5
D: TRBD2
V: TRBV20-1
CDR3: CSARFTSGTQETQYF
DNA: TGCAGTGCTAGGTTTACTAGCGGAACTCAAGAGACCCAGTACTTC

size: once
J: TRBJ2-3
D: .
V: TRBV20-1
CDR3: CSARDLGQQTQYF
DNA: TGCAGTGCTAGAGATCTTGGACAGCAAACGCAGTATTTT

size: few
J: TRBJ2-4
D: .
V: TRBV29-1
CDR3: CSVEREGKNIQYF
DNA: TGCAGCGTTGAAAGGGAAGGCAAAAACATTCAGTACTTC

size: .
J: TRBJ2-3
D: .
V: TRBV7-6
CDR3: CASSLALGGETDTQYF
DNA: TGTGCCAGCAGCTTAGCGTTGGGGGGCGAAACAGATACGCAGTATTTT

size: .
J: TRBJ2-1
D: TRBD2
V: TRBV20-1
CDR3: CSARDLLLAGPYNEQFF
DNA: TGCAGTGCTAGAGATCTCTTACTAGCGGGCCCCTACAATGAGCAGTTCTTC

size: .
J: TRBJ1-2
D: TRBD1
V: TRBV7-9
CDR3: CASSPPDRVYGYTF
DNA: TGTGCCAGCAGCCCCCCCGACAGGGTTTATGGCTACACCTTC

size: few
J: TRBJ1-2
D: .
V: TRBV29-1
CDR3: CSALTASSSYGYTF
DNA: TGCAGCGCCTTGACAGCAAGCTCTTCCTATGGCTACACCTTC

size: few
J: TRBJ2-3
D: TRBD2
V: TRBV20-1
CDR3: CSASVSSGRADTQYF
DNA: TGCAGTGCTAGCGTATCTAGCGGGAGAGCAGATACGCAGTATTTT

size: .
J: TRBJ2-7
D: .
V: TRBV6-2/TRBV6-3
CDR3: CASSYQNYEQYF
DNA: TGTGCCAGCAGTTATCAAAACTACGAGCAGTACTTC